These T cell receptor beta chains were read from a single sample in a study of OX40 agonist ivuxolimab in advanced cancers. TCRdb's copy holds only in-frame clones and misses some; the assay was immunoSEQ multiplex PCR. The sample has about 60,000 clones, about four fifths seen once; the top ten hold around 26%. This sample comprised CD4+ or CD8+ T cells sorted from blood, obtained in a trial of the OX40 agonist ivuxolimab. Every receptor here comes from an adult with an advanced solid tumor such as melanoma, head and neck, liver or kidney cancer. Both conserved end residues are trimmed from each CDR3.

TRBV19 ASSVLPVGTGAQPQH
TRBV19 ASSLSGYGYT
TRBV27 ASSSEMGQGTPYEQY
TRBV5-1 ASSLERDLNTEAF
TRBV4-2 ASSQDGNRGPGNTIY
TRBV5-1 ASSGIPGQRYNEQF
TRBV6-6 ASRPQGNTEAF
TRBV9 ASSPRWEGLEQY
TRBV4-1 ASSQEGNYGYT
TRBV5-6 ASSLSPGGSYEQY
TRBV7-2 ASSLARRAAGGYT
TRBV7-9 ASSISTSVNEQF
TRBV14 ASSQTLGTETQY
TRBV23-1 ARTSNTPYGYT